This is a list of T cell receptor beta chains from one sample in a study of CD8+ T cells in alopecia areata. Some clones are missing from TCRdb's copy, which holds only in-frame ones; the method was immunoSEQ multiplex PCR. The sample lists 95,000 to 110,000 clones, under 90% occurring once. The material sequenced was CD8+ T cells sorted from blood, taken at roughly week 30, from a patient treated with tofacitinib. The receptors originated from a human donor with alopecia areata. The CDR3 runs from the conserved cysteine through the conserved F or W. The order of the fields is CDR3 length, clone size, D gene, V gene, J gene, CDR3 DNA, CDR3 protein. D genes are given only for firm matches. Clone size is given for some rows only: seen once, a few or many times, or a class if the clone is expanded.

13	-	-	TRBV29-1	TRBJ2-2	TGCAGCGTTGCCCGCGAGAACACCGGGGAGCTGTTTTTT	CSVARENTGELFF
15	-	-	TRBV19	TRBJ2-3	TGTGCCAGTAGTTGGACACTATATAGCACAGATACGCAGTATTTT	CASSWTLYSTDTQYF
12	-	-	TRBV7-9	TRBJ2-1	TGTGCCAGCAGTTATAGTGGCAATGAGCAGTTCTTC	CASSYSGNEQFF
15	-	-	TRBV14	TRBJ2-7	TGTGCCAGCAGCCAGGGGCCGGGACACTATTACGAGCAGTACTTC	CASSQGPGHYYEQYF
15	-	TRBD1	TRBV5-1	TRBJ2-1	TGCGCCAGCTCCTACCGGGACAGGGGATACAATGAGCAGTTCTTC	CASSYRDRGYNEQFF
11	-	-	TRBV10-3	TRBJ1-2	TGTGCCGAACGGCAGGGAGATGGCTACACCTTC	CAERQGDGYTF
15	-	-	TRBV9	TRBJ2-7	TGTGCCAGCAGCGCGGGGGACCTGAGCTCCTACGAGCAGTACTTC	CASSAGDLSSYEQYF
17	-	-	TRBV19	TRBJ2-4	TGTGCCAGTAGTATAAGCGACAGGTGGCTAGCCAAAAACATTCAGTACTTC	CASSISDRWLAKNIQYF
14	-	TRBD1	TRBV30	TRBJ2-2	TGTGCCTGGAGTAACAGGGGGACCACCGGGGAGCTGTTTTTT	CAWSNRGTTGELFF
14	-	-	TRBV27	TRBJ2-3	TGTGCCAGCAGTTTCGGGACTCTCACAGATACGCAGTATTTT	CASSFGTLTDTQYF
15	-	-	TRBV2	TRBJ2-7	TGTGCCAGCAGTGAAGAGCTCGGGGTTGTCTACGAGCAGTACTTC	CASSEELGVVYEQYF
15	-	TRBD1	TRBV4-2	TRBJ2-7	TGTGCCAGCAGTCCCAAAGGGACAGGGGCCCGCGAGCAGTACTTC	CASSPKGTGAREQYF
16	-	TRBD2	TRBV29-1	TRBJ2-1	TGCAGCGTGGCCGGGACTAGCGGGATCTTTTACAATGAGCAGTTCTTC	CSVAGTSGIFYNEQFF
14	-	TRBD2	TRBV6-5	TRBJ2-7	TGTGCCACCACGACTAGCGGGGGAAGTTACGAGCAGTACTTC	CATTTSGGSYEQYF
14	-	-	TRBV4-1	TRBJ1-2	TGCGCCAGCAGCCAGGCCACAGGGTGGGGCGGCTACACCTTC	CASSQATGWGGYTF
15	once	TRBD2	TRBV7-8	TRBJ2-7	TGTGCCAGCAGCTATGCAACTAGCGGAACCTACGAGCAGTACTTC	CASSYATSGTYEQYF
14	-	-	TRBV7-6	TRBJ1-1	TGTGCCAGCAGCTTAGACGGCGGGGAGACTGAAGCTTTCTTT	CASSLDGGETEAFF
13	-	-	TRBV29-1	TRBJ1-2	TGCAGCGTTTCGGCCCGCGGGGACTATGGCTACACCTTC	CSVSARGDYGYTF
15	-	TRBD2	TRBV6-1	TRBJ2-4	TGTGCCAGCAGTGGAGGGACTAGCGGCAAAAACATTCAGTACTTC	CASSGGTSGKNIQYF
14	-	-	TRBV27	TRBJ1-2	TGTGCCAGCAGCGACCTCAGGGTGTCAGGTGGCTACACCTTC	CASSDLRVSGGYTF
16	-	-	TRBV7-9	TRBJ2-3	TGTGCCAGCAGCTTAACAAATGCGGGTGGCACAGATACGCAGTATTTT	CASSLTNAGGTDTQYF
16	-	TRBD2	TRBV7-9	TRBJ2-1	TGTGCCAGCAGCCCTCCGGTAGCTAGCGGGGACAATGAGCAGTTCTTC	CASSPPVASGDNEQFF
10	-	-	TRBV29-1	TRBJ1-1	TGCAGCGTTGGCGGGGGGGAAGCTTTCTTT	CSVGGGEAFF
12	-	-	TRBV29-1	TRBJ1-2	TGCAGCGTTGAAAGGGGGGCCCTGGGCTACACCTTC	CSVERGALGYTF
16	-	-	TRBV10-1	TRBJ2-7	TGCGCCAGCAGTGGGGACCCGGACAGTCTCCCCTACGAGCAGTACTTC	CASSGDPDSLPYEQYF
11	-	-	TRBV7-9	TRBJ2-2	TGTGCCAGCAGCCCCACCGGGGAGCTGTTTTTT	CASSPTGELFF
17	-	TRBD1	TRBV27	TRBJ2-1	TGTGCCAGCAGTCCGACATTGGACAGGGCTCCTTACAATGAGCAGTTCTTC	CASSPTLDRAPYNEQFF
16	-	-	TRBV7-2	TRBJ2-1	TGTGCCAGCAGCTTACTACCTGGTCTCTCCTACAATGAGCAGTTCTTC	CASSLLPGLSYNEQFF
15	-	TRBD2	TRBV29-1	TRBJ2-1	TGCAGCGTTGATTTCCTAGCGGAAGACTACAATGAGCAGTTCTTC	CSVDFLAEDYNEQFF
15	-	TRBD2	TRBV5-6	TRBJ2-3	TGTGCCAGCAGCAAACCGGGAGGATACACAGATACGCAGTATTTT	CASSKPGGYTDTQYF
15	once	-	TRBV27	TRBJ1-2	TGTGCCAGCAGTTACCGGGGCGGCGGATACTATGGCTACACCTTC	CASSYRGGGYYGYTF
15	-	-	TRBV27	TRBJ2-6	TGTGCCAGCAGTTCCCAAGTCTCTGGGGCCAACGTCCTGACTTTC	CASSSQVSGANVLTF